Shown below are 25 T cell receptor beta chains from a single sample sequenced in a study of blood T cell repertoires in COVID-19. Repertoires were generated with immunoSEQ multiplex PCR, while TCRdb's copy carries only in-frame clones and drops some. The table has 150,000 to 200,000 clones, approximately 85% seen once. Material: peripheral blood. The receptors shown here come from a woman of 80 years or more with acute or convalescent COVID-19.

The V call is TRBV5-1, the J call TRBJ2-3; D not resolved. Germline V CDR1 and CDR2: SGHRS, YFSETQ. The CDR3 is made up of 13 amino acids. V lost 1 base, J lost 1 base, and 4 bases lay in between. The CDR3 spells CASSLPRTDTQYF. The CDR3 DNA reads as TGCGCCAGCAGCTTGCCTCGCACAGATACGCAGTATTTT.

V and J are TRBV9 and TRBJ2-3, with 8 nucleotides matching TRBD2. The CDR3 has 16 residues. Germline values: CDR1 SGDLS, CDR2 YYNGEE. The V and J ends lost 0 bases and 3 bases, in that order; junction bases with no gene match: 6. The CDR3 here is CASSVEGGGPTDTQYF. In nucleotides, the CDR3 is TGTGCCAGCAGCGTAGAGGGCGGGGGGCCGACAGATACGCAGTATTTT.

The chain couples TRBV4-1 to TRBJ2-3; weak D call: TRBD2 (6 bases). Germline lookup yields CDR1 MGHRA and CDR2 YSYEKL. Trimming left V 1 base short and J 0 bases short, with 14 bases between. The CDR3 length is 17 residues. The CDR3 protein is CASSQGLAGTSTDTQYF. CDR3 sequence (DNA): TGCGCCAGCAGCCAAGGGTTGGCAGGGACTAGCACAGATACGCAGTATTTT.

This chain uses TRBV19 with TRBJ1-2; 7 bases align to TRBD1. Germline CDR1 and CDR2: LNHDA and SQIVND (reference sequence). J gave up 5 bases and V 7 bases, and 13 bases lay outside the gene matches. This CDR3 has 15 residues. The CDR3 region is CASTLDLDRKYGYTF. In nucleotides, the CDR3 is TGTGCCAGTACCCTCGACTTGGACAGGAAGTATGGCTACACCTTC.

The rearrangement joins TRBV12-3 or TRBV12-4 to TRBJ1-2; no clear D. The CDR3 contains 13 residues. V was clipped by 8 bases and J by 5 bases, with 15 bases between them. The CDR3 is CASGSSGGYGYTF. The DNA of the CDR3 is TGTGCCAGCGGGTCCTCAGGTGGGTATGGCTACACCTTC.

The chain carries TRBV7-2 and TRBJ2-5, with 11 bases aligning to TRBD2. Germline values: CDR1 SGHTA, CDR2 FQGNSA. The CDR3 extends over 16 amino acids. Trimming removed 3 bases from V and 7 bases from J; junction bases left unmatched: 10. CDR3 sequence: CASSLSRLAGLGTQYF. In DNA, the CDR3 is TGTGCCAGCAGCTTGTCTAGACTAGCGGGATTAGGGACCCAGTACTTC.

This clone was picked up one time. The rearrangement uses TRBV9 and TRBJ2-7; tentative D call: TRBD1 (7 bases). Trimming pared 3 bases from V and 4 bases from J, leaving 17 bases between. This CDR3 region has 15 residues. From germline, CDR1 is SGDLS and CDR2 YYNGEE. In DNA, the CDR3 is TGTGCCAGCAGCGCGGCGGGACAGACGATTTACGAGCAGTACTTC. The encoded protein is CASSAAGQTIYEQYF.

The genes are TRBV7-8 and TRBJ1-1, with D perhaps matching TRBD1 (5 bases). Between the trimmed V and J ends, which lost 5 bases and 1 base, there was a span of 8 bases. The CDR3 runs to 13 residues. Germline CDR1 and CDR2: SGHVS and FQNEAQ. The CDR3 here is CASSPTGNTEAFF. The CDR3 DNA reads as TGTGCCAGCAGCCCTACAGGGAACACTGAAGCTTTCTTT.

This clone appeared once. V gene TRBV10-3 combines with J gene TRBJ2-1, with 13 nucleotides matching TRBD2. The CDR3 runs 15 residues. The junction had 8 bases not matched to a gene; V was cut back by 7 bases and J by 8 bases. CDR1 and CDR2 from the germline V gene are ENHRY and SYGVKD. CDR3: CAITRLAGGLDEQFF. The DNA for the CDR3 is TGTGCCATCACCAGACTAGCGGGGGGCCTCGATGAGCAGTTCTTC.

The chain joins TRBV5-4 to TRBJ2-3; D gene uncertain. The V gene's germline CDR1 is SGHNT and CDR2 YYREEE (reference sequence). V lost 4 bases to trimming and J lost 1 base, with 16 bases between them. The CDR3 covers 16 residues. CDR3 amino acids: CASSLRGPRGTDTQYF. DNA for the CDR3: TGTGCCAGCAGCCTACGCGGCCCGCGAGGCACAGATACGCAGTATTTT. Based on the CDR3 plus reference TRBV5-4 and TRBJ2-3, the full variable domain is ETGVTQSPTHLIKTRGQQVTLRCSSQSGHNTVSWYQQALGQGPQFIFQYYREEENGRGNFPPRFSGLQFPNYSSELNVNALELDDSALYLCASSLRGPRGTDTQYFGPGTRLTVL.

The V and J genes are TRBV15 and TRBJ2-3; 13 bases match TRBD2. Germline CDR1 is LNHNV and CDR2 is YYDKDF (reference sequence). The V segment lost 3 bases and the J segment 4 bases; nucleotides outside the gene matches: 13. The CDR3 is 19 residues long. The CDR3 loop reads CATSSNPTGTSGISDTQYF. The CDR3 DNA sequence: TGTGCCACCAGCAGCAACCCCACCGGGACTAGCGGGATCTCAGATACGCAGTATTTT.

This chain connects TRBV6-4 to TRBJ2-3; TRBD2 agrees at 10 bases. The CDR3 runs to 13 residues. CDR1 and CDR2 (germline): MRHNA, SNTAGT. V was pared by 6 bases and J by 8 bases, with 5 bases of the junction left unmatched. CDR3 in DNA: TGTGCCAGCAGATCTAGCGGGAGTTCTACGCAGTATTTT. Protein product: CASRSSGSSTQYF.

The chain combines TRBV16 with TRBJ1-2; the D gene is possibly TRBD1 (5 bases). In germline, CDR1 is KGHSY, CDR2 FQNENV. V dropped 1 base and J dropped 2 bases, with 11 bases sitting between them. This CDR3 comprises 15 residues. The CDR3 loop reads CASSQLPGRNYGYTF. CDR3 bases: TGTGCCAGCAGCCAATTACCAGGGCGCAACTATGGCTACACCTTC.

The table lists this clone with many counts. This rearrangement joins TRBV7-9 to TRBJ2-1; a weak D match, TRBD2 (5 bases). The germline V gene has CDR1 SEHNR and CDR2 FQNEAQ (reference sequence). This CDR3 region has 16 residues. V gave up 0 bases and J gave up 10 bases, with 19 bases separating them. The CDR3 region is CASSLARRRTSGEQFF. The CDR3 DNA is TGTGCCAGCAGCTTAGCCCGTAGGAGGACCTCCGGGGAGCAGTTCTTC.

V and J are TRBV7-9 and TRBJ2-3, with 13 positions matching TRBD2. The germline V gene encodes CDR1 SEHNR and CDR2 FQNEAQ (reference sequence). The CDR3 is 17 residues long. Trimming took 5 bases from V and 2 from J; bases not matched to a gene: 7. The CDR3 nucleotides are TGTGCCAGCAGCCCGGGACTAGCGGGACTACTCACAGATACGCAGTATTTT. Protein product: CASSPGLAGLLTDTQYF.

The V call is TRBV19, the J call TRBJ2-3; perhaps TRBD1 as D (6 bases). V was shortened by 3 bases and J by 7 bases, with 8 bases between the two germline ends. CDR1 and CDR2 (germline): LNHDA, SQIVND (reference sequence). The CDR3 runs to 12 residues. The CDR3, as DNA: TGTGCCAGTAGTATTAGGGGGAATACGCAGTATTTT. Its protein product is CASSIRGNTQYF.

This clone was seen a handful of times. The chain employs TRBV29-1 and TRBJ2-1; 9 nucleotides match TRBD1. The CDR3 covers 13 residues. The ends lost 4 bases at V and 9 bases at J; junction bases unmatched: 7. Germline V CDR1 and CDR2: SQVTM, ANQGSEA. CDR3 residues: CSVGAGQGFEQFF. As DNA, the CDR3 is TGCAGCGTTGGGGCTGGACAGGGGTTTGAGCAGTTCTTC.

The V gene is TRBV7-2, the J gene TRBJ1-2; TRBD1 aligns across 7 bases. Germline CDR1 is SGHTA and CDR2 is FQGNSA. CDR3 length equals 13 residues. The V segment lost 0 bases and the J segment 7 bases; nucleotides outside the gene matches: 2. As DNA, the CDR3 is TGTGCCAGCAGCTTAGCCGACAGGGCTGGCTACACCTTC. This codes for CASSLADRAGYTF. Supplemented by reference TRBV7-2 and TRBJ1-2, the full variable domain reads GAGVSQSPSNKVTEKGKDVELRCDPISGHTALYWYRQSLGQGLEFLIYFQGNSAPDKSGLPSDRFSAERTGGSVSTLTIQRTQQEDSAVYLCASSLADRAGYTFGSGTRLTVV.

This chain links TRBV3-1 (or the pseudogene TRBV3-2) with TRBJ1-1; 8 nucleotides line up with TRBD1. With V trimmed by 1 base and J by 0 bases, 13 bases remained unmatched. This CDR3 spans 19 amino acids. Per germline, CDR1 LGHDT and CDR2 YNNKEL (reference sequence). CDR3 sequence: CASSQGVRQGALLNTEAFF. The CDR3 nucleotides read TGTGCCAGCAGCCAAGGGGTACGCCAGGGGGCCTTATTGAACACTGAAGCTTTCTTT.

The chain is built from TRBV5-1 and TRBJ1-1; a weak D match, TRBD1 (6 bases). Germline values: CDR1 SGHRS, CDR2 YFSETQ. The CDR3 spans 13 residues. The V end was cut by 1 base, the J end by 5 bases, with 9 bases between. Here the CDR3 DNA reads TGCGCCAGCAGCTTGCAGGGGAGTACTGAAGCTTTCTTT. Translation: CASSLQGSTEAFF.

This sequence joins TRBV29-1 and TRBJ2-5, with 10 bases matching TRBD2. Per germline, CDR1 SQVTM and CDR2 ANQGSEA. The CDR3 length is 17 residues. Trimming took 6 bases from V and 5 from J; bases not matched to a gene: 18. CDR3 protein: CSVITGASGSLGETQYF. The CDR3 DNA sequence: TGCAGCGTGATAACGGGGGCTAGCGGGAGTTTGGGGGAGACCCAGTACTTC. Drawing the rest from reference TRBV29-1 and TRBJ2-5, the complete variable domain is SAVISQKPSRDICQRGTSLTIQCQVDSQVTMMFWYRQQPGQSLTLIATANQGSEATYESGFVIDKFPISRPNLTFSTLTVSNMSPEDSSIYLCSVITGASGSLGETQYFGPGTRLLVL.

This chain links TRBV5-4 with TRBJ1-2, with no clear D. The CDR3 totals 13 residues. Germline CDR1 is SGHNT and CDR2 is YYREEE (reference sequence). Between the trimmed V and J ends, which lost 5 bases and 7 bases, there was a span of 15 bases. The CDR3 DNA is TGTGCCAGCAGTACTGCGGGGATTGGTGGCTACACCTTC. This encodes CASSTAGIGGYTF.

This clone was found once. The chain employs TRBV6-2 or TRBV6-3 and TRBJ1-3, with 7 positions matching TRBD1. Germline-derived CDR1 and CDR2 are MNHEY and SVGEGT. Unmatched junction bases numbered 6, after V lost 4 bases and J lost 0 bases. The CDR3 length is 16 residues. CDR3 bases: TGTGCCAGCAGTTCCCAAGACAGGGACTCTGGAAACACCATATATTTT. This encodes CASSSQDRDSGNTIYF.

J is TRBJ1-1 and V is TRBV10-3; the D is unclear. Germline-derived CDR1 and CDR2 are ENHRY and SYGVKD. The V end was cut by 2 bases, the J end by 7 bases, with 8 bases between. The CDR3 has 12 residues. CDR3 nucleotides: TGTGCCATCAGTGAGACCTATTATGAAGCTTTCTTT. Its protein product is CAISETYYEAFF.

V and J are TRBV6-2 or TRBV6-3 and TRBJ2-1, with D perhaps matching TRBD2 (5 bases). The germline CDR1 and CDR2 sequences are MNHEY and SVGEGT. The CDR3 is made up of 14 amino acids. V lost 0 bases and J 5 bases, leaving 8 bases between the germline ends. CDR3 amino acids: CASSYSGAHNEQFF. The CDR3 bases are TGTGCCAGCAGTTACTCGGGAGCCCACAATGAGCAGTTCTTC.